Listed below are T cell receptor beta chains from one sample, sequenced in a study of shared clonotypes between healthy human individuals. This table comes from immunoSEQ multiplex PCR, and its TCRdb copy is limited to in-frame clones, with some not included. The sample shows millions of clones, about 95% of them seen only once. What was sequenced was naive CD8+ T cells sorted from blood. Every receptor here comes from a man in his late teens or twenties in good health. Each CDR3 is given with its conserved first and last residue. The order of the fields is D gene, clone size, V gene, J gene, CDR3 length, CDR3 protein, CDR3 DNA. The D gene is left open where the match is weak. Part of the rows lack a size; the others show once, few, many or a class for expanded clones.

d_call: .
clone_size: .
v_call: TRBV4-1
j_call: TRBJ1-5
cdr3_length: 15
cdr3_aa: CASSQGGANNQPQHF
cdr3_nt: TGCGCCAGCAGCCAAGGGGGGGCGAACAATCAGCCCCAGCATTTT

d_call: .
clone_size: .
v_call: TRBV28
j_call: TRBJ2-2
cdr3_length: 13
cdr3_aa: CASSQTGAGELFF
cdr3_nt: TGTGCCAGCAGCCAGACGGGGGCCGGGGAGCTGTTTTTT

d_call: TRBD1
clone_size: .
v_call: TRBV7-9
j_call: TRBJ1-2
cdr3_length: 14
cdr3_aa: CASTYGTANYGYTF
cdr3_nt: TGTGCCAGCACGTACGGGACAGCCAACTATGGCTACACCTTC

d_call: .
clone_size: .
v_call: TRBV19
j_call: TRBJ2-5
cdr3_length: 13
cdr3_aa: CASSILGQETQYF
cdr3_nt: TGTGCCAGTAGTATACTGGGGCAGGAGACCCAGTACTTC

d_call: TRBD2
clone_size: .
v_call: TRBV2
j_call: TRBJ2-7
cdr3_length: 14
cdr3_aa: CASLTSGGSYEQYF
cdr3_nt: TGTGCCAGCTTAACTAGCGGGGGTTCCTACGAGCAGTACTTC

d_call: TRBD1
clone_size: .
v_call: TRBV7-9
j_call: TRBJ2-5
cdr3_length: 15
cdr3_aa: CASSRRQGSEETQYF
cdr3_nt: TGTGCCAGCAGCAGAAGACAGGGTTCAGAAGAGACCCAGTACTTC

d_call: .
clone_size: .
v_call: TRBV1
j_call: TRBJ1-1
cdr3_length: 13
cdr3_aa: CTSLAAANTEAFF
cdr3_nt: TGCACCAGCTTAGCGGCCGCAAACACTGAAGCTTTCTTT

d_call: .
clone_size: .
v_call: TRBV6-1
j_call: TRBJ2-2
cdr3_length: 15
cdr3_aa: CASTPGEGVTGELFF
cdr3_nt: TGTGCCAGCACCCCAGGGGAGGGGGTCACCGGGGAGCTGTTTTTT

d_call: .
clone_size: .
v_call: TRBV5-6
j_call: TRBJ1-3
cdr3_length: 19
cdr3_aa: CASSLWEVTEGVSGNTIYF
cdr3_nt: TGTGCCAGCAGCTTGTGGGAAGTGACGGAGGGAGTCTCTGGAAACACCATATATTTT

d_call: .
clone_size: .
v_call: TRBV4-3
j_call: TRBJ2-3
cdr3_length: 13
cdr3_aa: CASSQALADTQYF
cdr3_nt: TGCGCCAGCAGCCAAGCCCTAGCGGATACGCAGTATTTT

d_call: .
clone_size: .
v_call: TRBV15
j_call: TRBJ2-4
cdr3_length: 15
cdr3_aa: CATSSRDLPKNIQYF
cdr3_nt: TGTGCCACCAGCAGCAGGGATCTCCCAAAAAACATTCAGTACTTC

d_call: TRBD2
clone_size: .
v_call: TRBV7-3
j_call: TRBJ2-1
cdr3_length: 16
cdr3_aa: CASSSYQRGGYNEQFF
cdr3_nt: TGTGCCAGCAGCTCCTACCAGCGGGGGGGCTACAATGAGCAGTTCTTC

d_call: TRBD2
clone_size: .
v_call: TRBV28
j_call: TRBJ2-2
cdr3_length: 17
cdr3_aa: CASSSPAAGGRIGELFF
cdr3_nt: TGTGCCAGCAGTTCCCCGGCAGCGGGAGGGCGGATCGGGGAGCTGTTTTTT

d_call: .
clone_size: .
v_call: TRBV25-1
j_call: TRBJ1-6
cdr3_length: 14
cdr3_aa: CASSEWTQHSPLHF
cdr3_nt: TGTGCCAGCAGTGAATGGACACAGCATTCACCCCTCCACTTT

d_call: TRBD2
clone_size: .
v_call: TRBV2
j_call: TRBJ2-3
cdr3_length: 16
cdr3_aa: CASILAGGFTTDTQYF
cdr3_nt: TGTGCCAGCATCCTAGCGGGAGGATTTACGACAGATACGCAGTATTTT

d_call: .
clone_size: .
v_call: TRBV21-1
j_call: TRBJ1-2
cdr3_length: 15
cdr3_aa: CASSKDEDRGNGYTF
cdr3_nt: TGTGCCAGCAGCAAAGATGAGGACAGGGGAAACGGCTACACCTTC

d_call: TRBD1
clone_size: .
v_call: TRBV19
j_call: TRBJ2-5
cdr3_length: 15
cdr3_aa: CASSIRQGAVETQYF
cdr3_nt: TGTGCCAGTAGTATCCGACAGGGGGCGGTGGAGACCCAGTACTTC

d_call: TRBD1
clone_size: .
v_call: TRBV19
j_call: TRBJ1-1
cdr3_length: 13
cdr3_aa: CASGTARRTEAFF
cdr3_nt: TGTGCCAGTGGGACAGCCCGCCGCACTGAAGCTTTCTTT

d_call: TRBD1
clone_size: .
v_call: TRBV4-1
j_call: TRBJ2-5
cdr3_length: 15
cdr3_aa: CASSQRDRGEETQYF
cdr3_nt: TGCGCCAGCAGCCAGCGAGACAGGGGAGAGGAGACCCAGTACTTC

d_call: .
clone_size: .
v_call: TRBV7-2
j_call: TRBJ2-1
cdr3_length: 16
cdr3_aa: CASSENGRSSYNEQFF
cdr3_nt: TGTGCCAGCAGCGAGAACGGGCGTAGCTCCTACAATGAGCAGTTCTTC

d_call: .
clone_size: .
v_call: TRBV21-1
j_call: TRBJ1-1
cdr3_length: 13
cdr3_aa: CASRDIQADEAFF
cdr3_nt: TGTGCCAGCAGGGACATCCAGGCCGATGAAGCTTTCTTT

d_call: TRBD2
clone_size: once
v_call: TRBV28
j_call: TRBJ2-3
cdr3_length: 17
cdr3_aa: CASSHRPGLAGEDTQYF
cdr3_nt: TGTGCCAGCAGTCACCGCCCCGGACTAGCGGGAGAAGATACGCAGTATTTT

d_call: .
clone_size: .
v_call: TRBV9
j_call: TRBJ2-5
cdr3_length: 15
cdr3_aa: CASSVDFERLETQYF
cdr3_nt: TGTGCCAGCAGCGTAGACTTTGAGCGTTTAGAGACCCAGTACTTC

d_call: .
clone_size: .
v_call: TRBV5-6
j_call: TRBJ2-7
cdr3_length: 13
cdr3_aa: CASSLGQLNEQYF
cdr3_nt: TGTGCCAGCAGCTTGGGGCAGCTCAACGAGCAGTACTTC

d_call: TRBD1
clone_size: .
v_call: TRBV2
j_call: TRBJ2-7
cdr3_length: 16
cdr3_aa: CASSEALGQRTYEQYF
cdr3_nt: TGTGCCAGCAGTGAAGCCCTGGGACAGCGTACCTACGAGCAGTACTTC

d_call: TRBD2
clone_size: .
v_call: TRBV27
j_call: TRBJ2-3
cdr3_length: 15
cdr3_aa: CASSSRVAGTDTQYF
cdr3_nt: TGTGCCAGCAGTAGCAGAGTAGCGGGAACAGATACGCAGTATTTT

d_call: .
clone_size: .
v_call: TRBV29-1
j_call: TRBJ2-7
cdr3_length: 14
cdr3_aa: CSVGGGGSSYEQYF
cdr3_nt: TGCAGCGTTGGGGGGGGCGGGAGCTCCTACGAGCAGTACTTC

d_call: .
clone_size: .
v_call: TRBV9
j_call: TRBJ2-7
cdr3_length: 14
cdr3_aa: CASSVGYMSYEQYF
cdr3_nt: TGTGCCAGCAGCGTAGGTTATATGTCCTACGAGCAGTACTTC

d_call: TRBD2
clone_size: once
v_call: TRBV6-1
j_call: TRBJ2-7
cdr3_length: 14
cdr3_aa: CASSLAGGIYEQYF
cdr3_nt: TGTGCCAGCAGTTTAGCGGGGGGGATCTACGAGCAGTACTTC

d_call: TRBD1
clone_size: .
v_call: TRBV30
j_call: TRBJ1-3
cdr3_length: 17
cdr3_aa: CAWSVRDRGFSGNTIYF
cdr3_nt: TGTGCCTGGAGTGTCCGGGACAGGGGCTTCTCTGGAAACACCATATATTTT

d_call: .
clone_size: .
v_call: TRBV6-1
j_call: TRBJ1-4
cdr3_length: 16
cdr3_aa: CASSEAWPELNEKLFF
cdr3_nt: TGTGCCAGCAGTGAAGCGTGGCCAGAGCTTAATGAAAAACTGTTTTTT

d_call: TRBD1
clone_size: .
v_call: TRBV6-5
j_call: TRBJ2-5
cdr3_length: 15
cdr3_aa: CASISTGGIQETQYF
cdr3_nt: TGTGCCAGCATTTCTACAGGGGGCATCCAAGAGACCCAGTACTTC

d_call: .
clone_size: .
v_call: TRBV13
j_call: TRBJ2-5
cdr3_length: 14
cdr3_aa: CASSQSTGEETQYF
cdr3_nt: TGTGCCAGCAGCCAATCGACAGGAGAAGAGACCCAGTACTTC

d_call: TRBD2
clone_size: .
v_call: TRBV9
j_call: TRBJ2-3
cdr3_length: 16
cdr3_aa: CASSVEGGFGTDTQYF
cdr3_nt: TGTGCCAGCAGCGTCGAGGGAGGGTTTGGCACAGATACGCAGTATTTT

d_call: TRBD2
clone_size: .
v_call: TRBV7-9
j_call: TRBJ2-2
cdr3_length: 17
cdr3_aa: CASSPGLAGGDTGELFF
cdr3_nt: TGTGCCAGCAGCCCCGGACTAGCGGGAGGAGACACCGGGGAGCTGTTTTTT

d_call: TRBD1
clone_size: .
v_call: TRBV11-2
j_call: TRBJ1-1
cdr3_length: 16
cdr3_aa: CASSFFDRGMNTEAFF
cdr3_nt: TGTGCCAGCAGCTTTTTTGACAGGGGTATGAACACTGAAGCTTTCTTT

d_call: .
clone_size: .
v_call: TRBV5-4
j_call: TRBJ2-5
cdr3_length: 14
cdr3_aa: CASSFVQEEETQYF
cdr3_nt: TGTGCCAGCAGCTTTGTCCAGGAAGAGGAGACCCAGTACTTC

d_call: .
clone_size: .
v_call: TRBV11-2
j_call: TRBJ2-3
cdr3_length: 17
cdr3_aa: CASSLDTDTVSTDTQYF
cdr3_nt: TGTGCCAGCAGCTTAGACACAGATACGGTTAGCACAGATACGCAGTATTTT

d_call: .
clone_size: .
v_call: TRBV25-1
j_call: TRBJ1-1
cdr3_length: 12
cdr3_aa: CASRDPSTEAFF
cdr3_nt: TGTGCCTCCCGGGACCCATCCACTGAAGCTTTCTTT

d_call: TRBD2
clone_size: once
v_call: TRBV13
j_call: TRBJ2-7
cdr3_length: 15
cdr3_aa: CASSVTSGPSYEQYF
cdr3_nt: TGTGCCAGCAGCGTGACTAGCGGGCCATCCTACGAGCAGTACTTC

d_call: .
clone_size: .
v_call: TRBV28
j_call: TRBJ1-5
cdr3_length: 14
cdr3_aa: CASDDSNSNQPQHF
cdr3_nt: TGTGCCAGCGACGACAGTAATAGCAATCAGCCCCAGCATTTT

d_call: .
clone_size: once
v_call: TRBV2
j_call: TRBJ2-3
cdr3_length: 13
cdr3_aa: CASRDSDLYTQYF
cdr3_nt: TGTGCCAGCCGGGACTCCGACCTGTATACGCAGTATTTT

d_call: TRBD1
clone_size: .
v_call: TRBV4-1
j_call: TRBJ2-7
cdr3_length: 17
cdr3_aa: CASSQDPPKGALYEQYF
cdr3_nt: TGCGCCAGCAGCCAAGATCCCCCGAAGGGGGCGCTTTACGAGCAGTACTTC

d_call: TRBD2
clone_size: once
v_call: TRBV2
j_call: TRBJ2-7
cdr3_length: 16
cdr3_aa: CASWRPGLAGVGEQYF
cdr3_nt: TGTGCCAGCTGGAGGCCGGGACTAGCGGGAGTAGGCGAGCAGTACTTC

d_call: TRBD1
clone_size: .
v_call: TRBV27
j_call: TRBJ1-2
cdr3_length: 15
cdr3_aa: CASSPLGTGNYGYTF
cdr3_nt: TGTGCCAGCAGTCCGCTGGGGACAGGGAACTATGGCTACACCTTC

d_call: TRBD2
clone_size: .
v_call: TRBV25-1
j_call: TRBJ2-3
cdr3_length: 17
cdr3_aa: CASSERASGRALDTQYF
cdr3_nt: TGTGCCAGCAGTGAAAGGGCTAGCGGGAGGGCCTTGGATACGCAGTATTTT

d_call: TRBD1
clone_size: .
v_call: TRBV7-2
j_call: TRBJ1-5
cdr3_length: 16
cdr3_aa: CASSLSWTGRNQPQHF
cdr3_nt: TGTGCCAGCAGCTTATCCTGGACAGGAAGAAATCAGCCCCAGCATTTT

d_call: .
clone_size: few
v_call: TRBV7-9
j_call: TRBJ1-1
cdr3_length: 15
cdr3_aa: CASSLAQGMNTEAFF
cdr3_nt: TGTGCCAGCAGCTTAGCGCAGGGAATGAACACTGAAGCTTTCTTT

d_call: .
clone_size: .
v_call: TRBV6-5
j_call: TRBJ2-3
cdr3_length: 15
cdr3_aa: CASSPLALSTDTQYF
cdr3_nt: TGTGCCAGCAGTCCCCTAGCGCTAAGCACAGATACGCAGTATTTT

d_call: .
clone_size: once
v_call: TRBV6-5
j_call: TRBJ1-4
cdr3_length: 15
cdr3_aa: CASSYAQGESEKLFF
cdr3_nt: TGTGCCAGCAGTTACGCCCAGGGTGAGAGTGAAAAACTGTTTTTT

d_call: TRBD1
clone_size: few
v_call: TRBV9
j_call: TRBJ2-7
cdr3_length: 14
cdr3_aa: CASSVEGQADEQYF
cdr3_nt: TGTGCCAGCAGCGTAGAGGGACAGGCGGACGAGCAGTACTTC

d_call: .
clone_size: .
v_call: TRBV14
j_call: TRBJ2-1
cdr3_length: 16
cdr3_aa: CASSQRASLSYNEQFF
cdr3_nt: TGTGCCAGCAGCCAGCGGGCTTCCCTCTCCTACAATGAGCAGTTCTTC

d_call: .
clone_size: .
v_call: TRBV27
j_call: TRBJ2-1
cdr3_length: 12
cdr3_aa: CASRQQNNEQFF
cdr3_nt: TGTGCCAGCAGGCAACAGAATAATGAGCAGTTCTTC

d_call: TRBD1
clone_size: .
v_call: TRBV29-1
j_call: TRBJ2-2
cdr3_length: 16
cdr3_aa: CSAHWALGQGTGELFF
cdr3_nt: TGCAGCGCACACTGGGCTTTGGGACAGGGGACCGGGGAGCTGTTTTTT

d_call: .
clone_size: .
v_call: TRBV18
j_call: TRBJ2-2
cdr3_length: 15
cdr3_aa: CASSPADSNTGELFF
cdr3_nt: TGTGCCAGCTCACCGGCGGACAGCAACACCGGGGAGCTGTTTTTT

d_call: .
clone_size: .
v_call: TRBV9
j_call: TRBJ2-3
cdr3_length: 14
cdr3_aa: CASSVGQNTDTQYF
cdr3_nt: TGTGCCAGCAGCGTAGGACAGAACACAGATACGCAGTATTTT

d_call: .
clone_size: .
v_call: TRBV6-5
j_call: TRBJ1-4
cdr3_length: 16
cdr3_aa: CASSYSIGAGGEKLFF
cdr3_nt: TGTGCCAGCAGTTACTCGATTGGAGCCGGCGGTGAAAAACTGTTTTTT

d_call: .
clone_size: once
v_call: TRBV19
j_call: TRBJ1-5
cdr3_length: 14
cdr3_aa: CASSPWTGNQPQHF
cdr3_nt: TGTGCCAGTAGTCCCTGGACAGGCAATCAGCCCCAGCATTTT

d_call: .
clone_size: .
v_call: TRBV5-6
j_call: TRBJ2-1
cdr3_length: 13
cdr3_aa: CASSLTSSYEQFF
cdr3_nt: TGTGCCAGCAGCTTAACTAGCTCATACGAGCAGTTCTTC

d_call: .
clone_size: few
v_call: TRBV7-3
j_call: TRBJ1-6
cdr3_length: 13
cdr3_aa: CASSQGLNSPLHF
cdr3_nt: TGTGCCAGCAGCCAGGGGCTCAATTCACCCCTCCACTTT